The 15 T cell receptor beta chains presented below share a single source sample, sequenced in a study of beta chain features in type 1 diabetes. Study-wide results and limits: Moderately but significantly shorter TCRB CDR3s were found in Type 1 diabetes patients in all four CD4+ subsets.

The entirety of the isolated RNA underwent reverse transcription, so expressed TCRB transcripts were sequenced. Data came from immunoSEQ multiplex PCR; TCRdb stores just in-frame clones and leaves some out. This table has approximately 170,000 clones, approximately 8% appearing once. Their recognized antigens are unknown. The sample taken for sequencing was central memory CD4+ T cells from blood. All receptors come from a man aged 18 to 30 with type 1 diabetes.

This clone has only a few counts. This chain joins TRBV18 and TRBJ2-1; TRBD2 aligns across 11 bases. The germline CDR1 and CDR2 sequences are KGHSH and LQKENI. The CDR3 is 17 residues long. The V gene end was trimmed by 0 bases and the J gene end by 9 bases; junction bases not matched to a gene: 10. The CDR3 coding sequence is TGTGCCAGCTCACCACCGGCTAGCGGGGGGACGACTGGTGAGCAGTTCTTC. It is translated as CASSPPASGGTTGEQFF.

This clone has at least ten counts. V gene TRBV18 combines with J gene TRBJ1-1; D is uncertain. The CDR3 has 13 amino acids. The germline gives CDR1 KGHSH, CDR2 LQKENI. The ends were cut back, 2 bases at V and 3 bases at J, with 7 bases in the middle. The CDR3 DNA reads TGTGCCAGCTCACCAACCCGGGACACTGAAGCTTTCTTT. Protein: CASSPTRDTEAFF.

This clone was seen a few times. This chain links TRBV11-2 with TRBJ1-2; tentatively, D is TRBD1 (5 bases). The CDR3 contains 13 residues. The germline V and J ends were trimmed by 0 bases and 10 bases, with 12 bases remaining between them. Per germline, CDR1 SGHAT and CDR2 FQNNGV. The CDR3, as DNA: TGTGCCAGCAGCTTAGAAAGACAGACAGTCTACACCTTC. Its protein is CASSLERQTVYTF.

The chain has TRBV11-2 and TRBJ2-2, with 13 nucleotides matching TRBD2. The germline CDR1 and CDR2 sequences are SGHAT and FQNNGV. The CDR3 contains 19 residues. V lost 2 bases to trimming and J lost 4 bases; unmatched junction nucleotides: 10. The CDR3 nucleotides are TGTGCCAGCAGCTTACGCCCCTTGACTAGCGGGGGGTCCACCGGGGAGCTGTTTTTT. It encodes CASSLRPLTSGGSTGELFF.

The sample holds a few counts of this clone. This chain connects TRBV30 to TRBJ1-5; D remains unclear. CDR1 is GTSNPN and CDR2 is SVGIG in the germline V gene (reference sequence). The length of the CDR3 is 13 residues. Trimming took 2 bases from V and 3 from J, leaving 8 bases between them. The CDR3 loop is CAWSRGPNQPQHF. As DNA, the CDR3 is TGTGCCTGGAGTAGAGGGCCCAATCAGCCCCAGCATTTT.

In this sample, this clone turned up a few times. The gene calls are TRBV30 and TRBJ2-5, with TRBD1 as a possible D gene (6 bases). The CDR3 runs 15 residues. Trimming cost V 2 bases and J 4 bases, with 17 bases left between them. Looked up from germline, CDR1 is GTSNPN and CDR2 is SVGIG (reference sequence). CDR3 region: CAWSPGRTGLETQYF. Here the CDR3 DNA reads TGTGCCTGGAGTCCCGGACGAACAGGGTTAGAGACCCAGTACTTC.

A few counts support this clone. The gene calls are TRBV6-6 and TRBJ1-5, with D possibly TRBD1 on 6 matching bases. The CDR3 length is 13 residues. In germline, CDR1 is MNHNY, CDR2 SVGAGI (reference sequence). The V gene lost 5 bases and the J gene lost 5 bases, with 10 bases spanning the gap. The CDR3 sequence is CASSVRGDQPQHF. The CDR3 DNA sequence: TGTGCCAGCAGTGTCAGGGGTGATCAGCCCCAGCATTTT.

This clone was detected many times. The V gene is TRBV28, the J gene TRBJ2-7; tentatively, D is TRBD2 (5 bases). The length of the CDR3 is 14 residues. Germline V gives CDR1 MDHEN, CDR2 SYDVKM. Trimming left V 9 bases short and J 6 bases short, with 21 bases between. CDR3 in DNA: TGTGCCAGTATCAATGGCGGGCTAGATGGCGAGCAGTACTTC. Its protein product is CASINGGLDGEQYF.

Points on this clone: At the DNA level, this CDR3 is encoded by other sequences in the same sample as well. The rearrangement joins TRBV11-3 to TRBJ2-3, with 11 nucleotides matching TRBD2. Unmatched junction bases numbered 3, after V lost 5 bases and J lost 2 bases. The CDR3 is made up of 15 amino acids. Germline CDR1 reads SGHNT; CDR2 reads YENEEA. In nucleotides, the CDR3 is TGTGCCAGCAGCGGGACTAGCGGCCTCACAGATACGCAGTATTTT. Translating gives CASSGTSGLTDTQYF.

This clone appeared a few times. The chain is built from TRBV9 and TRBJ2-7; 10 bases line up with TRBD2. Germline loops: CDR1 SGDLS, CDR2 YYNGEE. The trim removed 1 base at V and 7 bases at J, leaving 11 bases unmatched. The length of the CDR3 is 16 residues. Here the CDR3 DNA reads TGTGCCAGCAGCGTACTGGCTAGCGGGAGTTCGAAGGAGCAGTACTTC. It specifies CASSVLASGSSKEQYF. Full variable domain (rest looked up from reference TRBV9 and TRBJ2-7): DSGVTQTPKHLITATGQRVTLRCSPRSGDLSVYWYQQSLDQGLQFLIQYYNGEERAKGNILERFSAQQFPDLHSELNLSSLELGDSALYFCASSVLASGSSKEQYFGPGTRLTVT.

The V gene is TRBV7-9, the J gene TRBJ2-3; weak D call: TRBD2 (6 bases). V dropped 4 bases and J dropped 15 bases, with 17 bases sitting between them. From germline, CDR1 is SEHNR and CDR2 FQNEAQ (reference sequence). This CDR3 comprises 12 residues. CDR3 loop: CASSSYRESLYF. CDR3 nucleotides: TGTGCCAGCAGCTCCTACCGGGAGTCCCTATATTTT.

This rearrangement joins TRBV14 to TRBJ2-2; D is uncertain. Germline CDR1 SGHDN, CDR2 FVKESK. Deletions cut 1 base from V and 3 bases from J, with 12 bases between. This CDR3 is built from 16 residues. CDR3 amino acids: CASSQGSQKYTGELFF. In DNA form, the CDR3 reads TGTGCCAGCAGCCAAGGGAGCCAGAAATACACCGGGGAGCTGTTTTTT. Supplemented by reference TRBV14 and TRBJ2-2, the full variable domain reads EAGVTQFPSHSVIEKGQTVTLRCDPISGHDNLYWYRRVMGKEIKFLLHFVKESKQDESGMPNNRFLAERTGGTYSTLKVQPAELEDSGVYFCASSQGSQKYTGELFFGEGSRLTVL.

This clone was picked up a small number of times. The chain couples TRBV28 to TRBJ2-1, with TRBD2 matching 13 bases. Germline V gene sequence: CDR1 MDHEN, CDR2 SYDVKM. The CDR3 is made up of 15 amino acids. V dropped 6 bases and J dropped 4; count of bases not matched to a gene: 3. CDR3 region: CASRPGLAGYNEQFF. CDR3 sequence (DNA): TGTGCCAGCAGGCCGGGACTAGCGGGGTACAATGAGCAGTTCTTC.

This clone was counted only a few times. This chain joins TRBV18 and TRBJ1-1; D uncertain. The CDR3 consists of 14 residues. The germline CDR1 and CDR2 sequences are KGHSH and LQKENI. Trimming left V 1 base short and J 4 bases short, with 10 bases between. The CDR3: CASSPRDGGTEAFF. The CDR3 DNA sequence: TGTGCCAGCTCACCACGGGATGGAGGCACTGAAGCTTTCTTT.

The rearrangement links TRBV4-2 to TRBJ2-1; TRBD2 might be the D (6 bases). Trimming cost V 4 bases and J 9 bases, with 16 bases left between them. CDR3 length: 14 residues. Germline CDR1 LGHNA, CDR2 YNFKEQ. The CDR3 DNA reads TGTGCCAGCAGCCTAAAATCGGGAGTGACTGAGCAGTTCTTC. Protein: CASSLKSGVTEQFF.